A selection of T cell receptor beta chains follows, all from one sample in a study of Ad26.COV2.S vaccination and SARS-CoV-2 variants. Only in-frame clones appear in the TCRdb table, and some are missing; sequencing was by immunoSEQ multiplex PCR. The sample includes about 400,000 clones, approximately 90% of them seen just once. The source was peripheral blood, collected in a trial of Ad26.COV2.S vaccine versus placebo. All receptors come from a person aged 18-65 years who received the Ad26.COV2.S COVID-19 vaccine or a placebo. Each CDR3 is given with its conserved first and last residue. Clone size appears in some rows only: once, few, many, or a class for an expanded clone.

cdr3_aa	clone_size	cdr3_length	v_call
CASSLLTATDTQYF	-	14	TRBV5-1
CASSQGFSDTQYF	-	13	TRBV3-1/TRBV3-2
CASSSVGVGELFF	-	13	TRBV6-5
CASSLGDRGETQYF	once	14	TRBV5-1
CASSTGLTEAFF	-	12	TRBV7-9
CASSDAGVGREQYF	once	14	TRBV6-2/TRBV6-3
CASAGVGGGQPQHF	-	14	TRBV28
CASSPDRRGPGEQYF	once	15	TRBV7-2
CAWSSKGGSYTF	-	12	TRBV30
CASRGLAGVYEQYF	-	14	TRBV6-5
CAWRGDRGNSPLHF	-	14	TRBV30
CASSPGTTYEQFF	-	13	TRBV7-9
CASSLASSGTYNEQFF	few	16	TRBV5-4
CASSRQGGNQPQHF	-	14	TRBV6-4
CASSQFRDSISSGNTIYF	-	18	TRBV4-1
CASSLPGQGSSGYTF	-	15	TRBV5-1
CASSSPDELRNTQYF	-	15	TRBV7-9
CASSKQGSNTGELFF	-	15	TRBV9
CASSLVGGDNEQFF	-	14	TRBV5-1
CATSDPGRPGPYNEQFF	-	17	TRBV24-1
CASSFEGEQYF	once	11	TRBV7-9
CASSLKFRASGKNIQYF	-	17	TRBV13
CASSVEQGDIQYF	once	13	TRBV9
CASSRDLGAFF	-	11	TRBV12-3/TRBV12-4
CASSVASGAARGGELFF	-	17	TRBV19
CASSQDRDLAGGPIEQFF	-	18	TRBV4-2
CSVFLAGEVYEQYF	-	14	TRBV29-1